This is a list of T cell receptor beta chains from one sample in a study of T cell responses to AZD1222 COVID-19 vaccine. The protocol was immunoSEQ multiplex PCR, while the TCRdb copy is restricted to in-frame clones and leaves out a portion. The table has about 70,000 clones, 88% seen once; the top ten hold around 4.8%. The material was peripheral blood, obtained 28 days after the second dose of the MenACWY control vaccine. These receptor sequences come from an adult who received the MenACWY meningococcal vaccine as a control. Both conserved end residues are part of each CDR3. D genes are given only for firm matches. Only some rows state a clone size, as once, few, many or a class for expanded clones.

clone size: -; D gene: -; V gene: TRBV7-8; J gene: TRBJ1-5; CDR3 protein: CASSMDTSNQPQHF; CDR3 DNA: TGTGCCAGCAGCATGGACACTAGCAATCAGCCCCAGCATTTT
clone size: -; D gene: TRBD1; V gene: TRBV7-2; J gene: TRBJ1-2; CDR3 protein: CASSLDGSGRGGFGYTF; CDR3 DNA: TGTGCCAGCAGCTTAGATGGATCGGGCAGGGGGGGCTTCGGCTACACCTTC
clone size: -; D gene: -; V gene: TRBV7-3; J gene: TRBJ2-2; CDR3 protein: CASSPGPNTGELFF; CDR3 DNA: TGTGCCAGCAGCCCCGGACCAAACACCGGGGAGCTGTTTTTT
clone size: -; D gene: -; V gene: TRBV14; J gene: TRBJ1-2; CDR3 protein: CASSQGYNYGYTF; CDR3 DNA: TGTGCCAGCAGCCAAGGATATAACTATGGCTACACCTTC
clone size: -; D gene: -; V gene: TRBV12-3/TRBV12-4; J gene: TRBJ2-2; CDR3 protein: CATKWGPGELFF; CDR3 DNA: TGTGCCACCAAGTGGGGGCCCGGGGAGCTGTTTTTT
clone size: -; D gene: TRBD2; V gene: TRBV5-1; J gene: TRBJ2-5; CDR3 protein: CASSRGTSGNLETQYF; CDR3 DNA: TGCGCCAGCAGCCGCGGGACTAGCGGGAATCTAGAGACCCAGTACTTC
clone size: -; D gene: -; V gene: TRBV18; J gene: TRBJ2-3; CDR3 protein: CASSPPRTVFTDTQYF; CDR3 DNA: TGTGCCAGCTCACCACCGCGGACTGTATTCACAGATACGCAGTATTTT
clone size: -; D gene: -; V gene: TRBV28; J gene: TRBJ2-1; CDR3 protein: CASSPSLVGNEQFF; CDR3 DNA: TGTGCCAGCAGTCCCAGTCTAGTCGGCAATGAGCAGTTCTTC
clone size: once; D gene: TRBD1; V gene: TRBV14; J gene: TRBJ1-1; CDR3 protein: CASSQSLDRVTEAFF; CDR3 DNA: TGTGCCAGCAGCCAAAGCTTGGACAGGGTAACTGAAGCTTTCTTT
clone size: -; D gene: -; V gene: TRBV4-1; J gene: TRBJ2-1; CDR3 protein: CASSQGEGFHNEQFF; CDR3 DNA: TGCGCCAGCAGCCAAGGCGAGGGATTCCACAATGAGCAGTTCTTC